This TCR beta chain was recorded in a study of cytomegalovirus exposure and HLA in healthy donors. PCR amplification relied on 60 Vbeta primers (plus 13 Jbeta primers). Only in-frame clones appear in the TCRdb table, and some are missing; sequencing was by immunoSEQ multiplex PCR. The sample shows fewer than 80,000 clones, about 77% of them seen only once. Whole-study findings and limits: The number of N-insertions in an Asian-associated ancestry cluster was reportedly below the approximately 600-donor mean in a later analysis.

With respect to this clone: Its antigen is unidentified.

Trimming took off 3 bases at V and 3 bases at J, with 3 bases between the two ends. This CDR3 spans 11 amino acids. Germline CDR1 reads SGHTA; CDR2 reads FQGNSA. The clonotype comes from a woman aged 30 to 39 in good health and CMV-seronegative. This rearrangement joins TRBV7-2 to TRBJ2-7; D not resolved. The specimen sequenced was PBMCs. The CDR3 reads CASSFVYEQYF. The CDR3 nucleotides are TGTGCCAGCAGCTTCGTCTACGAGCAGTACTTC.